Below are 15 T cell receptor beta chains sequenced from a single sample in a study of beta chain features in type 1 diabetes. Reverse transcription of all isolated RNA meant that expressed TCRB transcripts were sequenced. Some clones are missing from TCRdb's copy, which holds only in-frame ones; the method was immunoSEQ multiplex PCR. The sample yields approximately 170,000 clones, approximately 9.9% seen once. Source material: central memory CD4+ T cells from blood. These TCRs come from a woman aged 18 to 35 in good health.

The chain joins TRBV9 to TRBJ1-4, with 7 bases matching TRBD1. The CDR3 loop spans 15 amino acids. CDR1 is SGDLS and CDR2 is YYNGEE in the germline V gene. V trimming: 4 bases; J trimming: 5 bases; junction bases outside the gene matches: 8. The CDR3 protein is CASSNRDSLNEKLFF. The CDR3 DNA reads as TGTGCCAGCAGCAACCGGGACAGCCTAAATGAAAAACTGTTTTTT. Full variable domain (rest looked up from reference TRBV9 and TRBJ1-4): DSGVTQTPKHLITATGQRVTLRCSPRSGDLSVYWYQQSLDQGLQFLIQYYNGEERAKGNILERFSAQQFPDLHSELNLSSLELGDSALYFCASSNRDSLNEKLFFGSGTQLSVL.

This chain uses TRBV7-9 with TRBJ2-3; tentative D call: TRBD2 (6 bases). Germline V CDR1 and CDR2: SEHNR, FQNEAQ (reference sequence). The CDR3 length is 15 residues. The V end was cut by 1 base, the J end by 10 bases, with 18 bases between. CDR3 protein: CASSLDAGPGSPQYF. Written as DNA, the CDR3 is TGTGCCAGCAGCTTAGATGCGGGACCCGGGTCTCCGCAGTATTTT.

This clone has only a few counts. At the DNA level, this CDR3 is encoded by other sequences in the same sample as well. The V and J genes are TRBV29-1 and TRBJ1-3; D might be TRBD1 (6 bases). Trimming stripped 4 bases from V and 0 bases from J, with 10 bases between. In germline, CDR1 is SQVTM, CDR2 ANQGSEA. The CDR3 sequence is 14 residues long. DNA of the CDR3: TGCAGCGTTGTCGGGGGGCCCTCTGGAAACACCATATATTTT. Translation gives CSVVGGPSGNTIYF.

The V call is TRBV5-1, the J call TRBJ2-5; 7 nucleotides line up with TRBD1. Germline V lookup: CDR1 SGHRS, CDR2 YFSETQ. V lost 4 bases, J lost 4 bases, and 10 bases stayed unmatched. The CDR3 runs 15 residues. In nucleotides, the CDR3 is TGCGCCAGCAGCCCCTCCCAGGGGGTAATAGAGACCCAGTACTTC. Translated, it gives CASSPSQGVIETQYF.

Only a few counts were recorded for this clone. The genes are TRBV27 and TRBJ1-6, with D unclear. Germline V gene sequence: CDR1 MNHEY, CDR2 SMNVEV (reference sequence). The CDR3 is made up of 16 amino acids. V dropped 4 bases and J dropped 6 bases, with 16 bases sitting between them. CDR3 DNA: TGTGCCAGCAGTTCACCGGGGTTTACTCGTAATTCACCCCTCCACTTT. This translates into CASSSPGFTRNSPLHF.

The sample holds a few counts of this clone. V is TRBV11-3 and J is TRBJ2-1; D possibly corresponds to TRBD2 (5 bases). Germline V gives CDR1 SGHNT, CDR2 YENEEA. The ends were cut back, 5 bases at V and 5 bases at J, with 10 bases in the middle. This CDR3 contains 13 residues. CDR3 loop: CASSPVRDNEQFF. CDR3 nucleotide sequence: TGTGCCAGCAGCCCGGTGCGGGACAATGAGCAGTTCTTC.

This clone showed up just a few times. The genes are TRBV7-9 and TRBJ1-1; 7 positions match TRBD1. The CDR3 has 14 residues. CDR1 SEHNR and CDR2 FQNEAQ come from the germline V gene (reference sequence). V shed 5 bases, J shed 7 bases, and the junction held 10 bases outside the gene matches. The CDR3: CASSPGQDSSEAFF. In DNA form, the CDR3 reads TGTGCCAGCAGCCCTGGACAGGACAGTAGTGAAGCTTTCTTT.

The V call is TRBV25-1, the J call TRBJ2-3; 9 bases align to TRBD2. V gave up 5 bases and J gave up 5 bases; unmatched junction bases: 11. This CDR3 has 16 amino acids. Germline V gene sequence: CDR1 MGHDK, CDR2 SYGVNS. CDR3 sequence reads: CASSTTGGGARDTQYF. In nucleotides, the CDR3 is TGTGCCAGCAGTACCACTGGCGGGGGGGCCAGAGATACGCAGTATTTT.

This clone was detected only a few times. The rearrangement uses TRBV4-2 and TRBJ2-3; 8 bases fit TRBD2. The ends lost 4 bases at V and 0 bases at J; junction bases unmatched: 12. CDR3 size: 18 residues. Germline V gene lookup returns CDR1 LGHNA and CDR2 YNFKEQ. CDR3 DNA: TGTGCCAGCAGCCCGCGGACTAGCCGAACCTCTAGCACAGATACGCAGTATTTT. Translating it yields CASSPRTSRTSSTDTQYF.

Only a few counts were recorded for this clone. The chain recombines TRBV5-1 with TRBJ2-7; 7 bases fit TRBD1. This CDR3 is 15 amino acids long. J was trimmed by 8 bases and V by 1 base; bases with no gene match: 12. CDR1 and CDR2 (germline): SGHRS, YFSETQ. The CDR3 DNA is TGCGCCAGCAGCTTGTCGGTCTCAACAGGGGCCAAGCAGTACTTC. This sequence encodes CASSLSVSTGAKQYF.

This clone was detected only a few times. The chain has TRBV18 and TRBJ1-1; D call uncertain. The ends were cut back, 0 bases at V and 1 base at J, with 9 bases in the middle. This CDR3 spans 15 amino acids. The germline V gene has CDR1 KGHSH and CDR2 LQKENI. Written as DNA, the CDR3 is TGTGCCAGCTCACCACCGAGCGGGAAGAACACTGAAGCTTTCTTT. This translates into CASSPPSGKNTEAFF.

The chain has TRBV5-1 and TRBJ1-1, with D tentatively TRBD1 (6 bases). The CDR3 totals 14 residues. The germline V gene has CDR1 SGHRS and CDR2 YFSETQ. V lost 4 bases and J lost 1, with 11 bases in between. The CDR3 nucleotides are TGCGCCAGCAGCCCCCCGGACAGGAACACTGAAGCTTTCTTT. As protein: CASSPPDRNTEAFF. The variable domain in full, completed from reference TRBV5-1 and TRBJ1-1, reads KAGVTQTPRYLIKTRGQQVTLSCSPISGHRSVSWYQQTPGQGLQFLFEYFSETQRNKGNFPGRFSGRQFSNSRSEMNVSTLELGDSALYLCASSPPDRNTEAFFGQGTRLTVV.

This clone showed up just a few times. The V gene is TRBV9, the J gene TRBJ2-5, with 8 bases aligning to TRBD1. Germline values: CDR1 SGDLS, CDR2 YYNGEE. CDR3 length equals 14 residues. Trimming cost V 6 bases and J 1 base; bases outside gene matches: 5. Here the CDR3 DNA reads TGTGCCAGCAAACCCGGACAGGGCCAAGAGACCCAGTACTTC. Amino acid sequence: CASKPGQGQETQYF.

The chain recombines TRBV18 with TRBJ2-3, with TRBD2 matching over 11 bases. The CDR3 length is 16 residues. After removal of 4 bases from V and 11 bases from J, the junction contained 14 bases not matched to a gene. The germline V gene encodes CDR1 KGHSH and CDR2 LQKENI. The CDR3 reads CASSQTGTSGPSEQYF. The CDR3, as DNA: TGTGCCAGCTCACAGACCGGGACTAGCGGACCCTCAGAGCAGTATTTT.

The sample holds a few counts of this clone. The chain recombines TRBV5-4 with TRBJ2-3; D uncertain. This CDR3 is 12 amino acids long. Deletions cut 3 bases from V and 2 bases from J, with 4 bases between. From germline, CDR1 is SGHNT and CDR2 YYREEE (reference sequence). CDR3: CASSSNTDTQYF. CDR3 sequence (DNA): TGTGCCAGCAGCTCCAACACAGATACGCAGTATTTT.